The clone carrying this TCR beta chain occurred once. This sample is part of a study of blood T cell repertoires in COVID-19. The data were produced by immunoSEQ multiplex PCR, yet TCRdb's version contains in-frame clones alone and is incomplete. The repertoire has some 69,000 clones, roughly 79% of them found once; the top ten carry 20% to 25%. Trimming removed 2 bases at V and 3 bases at J, with 14 bases between. This CDR3 spans 15 amino acids. Looked up from germline, CDR1 is SGHDT and CDR2 is YYEEEE. The V call is TRBV5-6, the J call TRBJ2-5; D perhaps matches TRBD2 (6 bases). The receptor comes from a woman aged 70 to 79 with acute or convalescent COVID-19. Sequencing input: peripheral blood. DNA for the CDR3: TGTGCCAGCAGCTTAGTCGGGACGGGGGAAGAGACCCAGTACTTC. It specifies CASSLVGTGEETQYF.